The 3 T cell receptor beta chains presented below share a single source sample, sequenced in a study of blood T cell repertoires in COVID-19. Produced via immunoSEQ multiplex PCR; TCRdb's table is partial and in-frame only. The table has 200,000 to 250,000 clones, 70% to 90% seen once. The sequenced sample was peripheral blood. The receptors were gathered from a woman aged 45 to 65 with acute or convalescent COVID-19.

The V gene is TRBV19, the J gene TRBJ1-3; 8 bases align to TRBD1. The CDR3 covers 17 residues. Trimming cost V 3 bases and J 0 bases; bases outside gene matches: 7. The germline V gene encodes CDR1 LNHDA and CDR2 SQIVND (reference sequence). This CDR3 reads CASSMGGRGLSGNTIYF. CDR3 coding DNA: TGTGCCAGTAGTATGGGTGGCAGGGGGCTCTCTGGAAACACCATATATTTT.

The chain couples TRBV3-1 (or the pseudogene TRBV3-2) to TRBJ1-1; 7 bases map to TRBD1. The ends lost 4 bases at V and 8 bases at J; junction bases unmatched: 19. The V gene's germline CDR1 is LGHDT and CDR2 YNNKEL (reference sequence). CDR3 length: 17 residues. CDR3 in DNA: TGTGCCAGCAGCCCGGGGATAGTGGGCAGGGGGGATTTGGAAGCTTTCTTT. Its protein is CASSPGIVGRGDLEAFF.

V and J are TRBV19 and TRBJ2-3; 12 positions agree with TRBD1. Trimming cost V 7 bases and J 4 bases; bases outside gene matches: 12. This CDR3 is built from 17 residues. Per the germline V gene, CDR1 is LNHDA and CDR2 is SQIVND (reference sequence). The CDR3 is CASTKGTGGYRPDTQYF. CDR3 nucleotide sequence: TGTGCCAGTACTAAAGGGACAGGGGGCTACCGCCCAGATACGCAGTATTTT. The full variable domain, with the rest looked up from reference TRBV19 and TRBJ2-3, is DGGITQSPKYLFRKEGQNVTLSCEQNLNHDAMYWYRQDPGQGLRLIYYSQIVNDFQKGDIAEGYSVSREKKESFPLTVTSAQKNPTAFYLCASTKGTGGYRPDTQYFGPGTRLTVL.